A selection of T cell receptor beta chains follows, all from one sample in a study of T cells after yellow fever vaccination. TCRdb called the 5' RACE reads again in MiXCR, with one record for every CDR3 protein. The repertoire holds approximately 340,000 distinct CDR3 sequences, with 8.5% to 10% as singletons. The source material was PBMCs, sampled on the day of the first yellow fever vaccination. Receptors were obtained from a man aged 18 to 30 who received the YFV17D yellow fever vaccine. Each CDR3 is given with its conserved first and last residue. D genes are given only for firm matches. Only part of the rows carry a size: once, few, many, or a class if the clone is expanded.

clone_size: NA; v_call: TRBV3-1; d_call: NA; j_call: TRBJ2-5; cdr3_aa: CASSQEARQSKETQYF; cdr3_nt: TGTGCCAGCAGCCAAGAAGCTCGGCAGAGTAAAGAGACCCAGTACTTC
clone_size: few; v_call: TRBV20-1; d_call: NA; j_call: TRBJ2-4; cdr3_aa: CSAPPGIAKNIQYF; cdr3_nt: TGCAGTGCTCCCCCGGGGATAGCCAAAAACATTCAGTACTTC
clone_size: many; v_call: TRBV6-1; d_call: TRBD1; j_call: TRBJ1-2; cdr3_aa: CASSAIQGALGGYTF; cdr3_nt: TGTGCCAGCAGTGCCATACAGGGGGCGCTTGGTGGCTACACCTTC
clone_size: NA; v_call: TRBV15; d_call: TRBD2; j_call: TRBJ2-5; cdr3_aa: CATSRQSAGWETQYF; cdr3_nt: TGTGCCACCAGCAGACAATCAGCGGGGTGGGAGACCCAGTACTTC
clone_size: NA; v_call: TRBV12-3/TRBV12-4; d_call: NA; j_call: TRBJ1-1; cdr3_aa: CASKISPGGTEAFF; cdr3_nt: TGTGCCAGCAAAATCAGTCCCGGAGGCACTGAAGCTTTCTTT
clone_size: NA; v_call: TRBV5-1; d_call: NA; j_call: TRBJ1-5; cdr3_aa: CASSPGGGEFGGQPQHF; cdr3_nt: TGCGCCAGCAGCCCTGGAGGCGGGGAGTTTGGAGGTCAGCCCCAGCATTTT
clone_size: few; v_call: TRBV15; d_call: TRBD2; j_call: TRBJ2-1; cdr3_aa: CATRIAGISYNEQFF; cdr3_nt: TGTGCCACCAGGATAGCGGGGATTTCCTACAATGAGCAGTTCTTC
clone_size: few; v_call: TRBV12-3/TRBV12-4; d_call: NA; j_call: TRBJ1-1; cdr3_aa: CASRPGGNTEAFF; cdr3_nt: TGTGCCAGCCGCCCCGGGGGGAACACTGAAGCTTTCTTT
clone_size: few; v_call: TRBV13; d_call: NA; j_call: TRBJ1-2; cdr3_aa: CASNRAGTNYGYTF; cdr3_nt: TGTGCCAGCAACCGGGCAGGCACTAACTATGGCTACACCTTC
clone_size: NA; v_call: TRBV5-1; d_call: NA; j_call: TRBJ2-2; cdr3_aa: CASSFLQGWTGELFF; cdr3_nt: TGCGCCAGCAGCTTTTTACAGGGTTGGACCGGGGAGCTGTTTTTT
clone_size: NA; v_call: TRBV13; d_call: TRBD2; j_call: TRBJ2-5; cdr3_aa: CASSAQGYLAGRQETQYF; cdr3_nt: TGTGCCAGCAGCGCACAGGGTTATCTAGCGGGGAGGCAAGAGACCCAGTACTTC
clone_size: many; v_call: TRBV5-1; d_call: TRBD1; j_call: TRBJ2-4; cdr3_aa: CASSSRQGGNIQYF; cdr3_nt: TGCGCCAGCAGCTCCAGACAGGGGGGAAACATTCAGTACTTC
clone_size: few; v_call: TRBV5-1; d_call: TRBD1; j_call: TRBJ1-1; cdr3_aa: CASSLRTGSMNTEAFF; cdr3_nt: TGCGCCAGCAGCCTCAGGACAGGGAGTATGAACACTGAAGCTTTCTTT
clone_size: NA; v_call: TRBV5-1; d_call: TRBD1; j_call: TRBJ1-4; cdr3_aa: CASSFRQGPEKLFF; cdr3_nt: TGCGCCAGCAGCTTCCGACAGGGGCCCGAAAAACTGTTTTTT
clone_size: NA; v_call: TRBV4-2; d_call: NA; j_call: TRBJ2-1; cdr3_aa: CASSQGLSRNEQFF; cdr3_nt: TGTGCCAGCAGCCAAGGTCTTTCGCGAAATGAGCAGTTCTTC
clone_size: many; v_call: TRBV7-2; d_call: NA; j_call: TRBJ1-5; cdr3_aa: CASSWDIQPQHF; cdr3_nt: TGTGCCAGCAGCTGGGACATTCAGCCCCAGCATTTT